These 3 T cell receptor beta chains were sequenced from one sample in a study of CD8 T cells in ankylosing spondylitis. One entry per CDR3 protein results from TCRdb running MiXCR on the 5' RACE reads. The sample has about 140,000 distinct CDR3 sequences, 7% to 10% seen once. Sequenced sample: synovial fluid, either unsorted or a sorted T cell fraction (not recorded which). The receptors come from a male donor with ankylosing spondylitis.

This clonotype has a handful of counts. The V and J genes are TRBV28 and TRBJ2-7, with 7 bases aligning to TRBD2. The CDR3 length is 13 residues. CDR1 and CDR2 (germline): MDHEN, SYDVKM. The V gene end was trimmed by 7 bases and the J gene end by 6 bases; junction bases not matched to a gene: 9. Here the CDR3 reads CASMRGRVGEQYF. CDR3 bases: TGTGCCAGCATGCGGGGGAGGGTAGGCGAGCAGTACTTC.

This clonotype was observed a few times. The chain carries TRBV20-1 and TRBJ1-5; D remains ambiguous. Per the germline V gene, CDR1 is DFQATT and CDR2 is SNEGSKA (reference sequence). V was shortened by 0 bases and J by 3 bases, with 9 bases between the two germline ends. There are 14 residues in the CDR3. The CDR3 DNA is TGCAGTGCTAGAGATATAGCAAACAATCAGCCCCAGCATTTT. This encodes CSARDIANNQPQHF.

This clonotype has a handful of counts. The chain couples TRBV7-3 to TRBJ1-6; TRBD1 is a possible D gene (5 bases). Germline V CDR1 and CDR2: SGHTA, FQGTGA. With 5 bases removed from V and 8 bases from J, the gap between germline ends came to 16 bases. The CDR3 has 15 residues. The CDR3 is CASSNTGTGDSPLHF. In nucleotides, the CDR3 is TGTGCCAGCAGCAACACCGGGACGGGAGATTCACCCCTCCACTTT.